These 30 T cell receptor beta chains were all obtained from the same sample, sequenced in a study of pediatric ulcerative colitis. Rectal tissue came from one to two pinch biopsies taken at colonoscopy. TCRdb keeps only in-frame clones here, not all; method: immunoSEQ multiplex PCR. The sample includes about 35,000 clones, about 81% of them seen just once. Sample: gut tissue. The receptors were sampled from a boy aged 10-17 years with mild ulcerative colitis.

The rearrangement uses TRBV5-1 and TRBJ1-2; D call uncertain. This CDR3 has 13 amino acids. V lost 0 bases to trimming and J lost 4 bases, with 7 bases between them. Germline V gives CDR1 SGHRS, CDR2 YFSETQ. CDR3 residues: CASSLETSYGYTF. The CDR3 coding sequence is TGCGCCAGCAGCTTGGAGACTTCCTATGGCTACACCTTC.

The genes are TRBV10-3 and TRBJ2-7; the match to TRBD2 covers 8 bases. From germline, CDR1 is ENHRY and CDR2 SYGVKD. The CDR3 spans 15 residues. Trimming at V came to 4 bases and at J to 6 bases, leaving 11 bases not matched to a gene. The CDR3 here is CAISGRGGNSPEQYF. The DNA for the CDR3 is TGTGCCATCAGTGGACGGGGGGGCAATTCACCCGAGCAGTACTTC.

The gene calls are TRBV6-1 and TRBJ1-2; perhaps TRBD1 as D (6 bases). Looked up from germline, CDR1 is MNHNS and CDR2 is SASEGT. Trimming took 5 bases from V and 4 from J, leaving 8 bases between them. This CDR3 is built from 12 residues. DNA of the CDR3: TGTGCCAGCAGTAGGGGGGGCTATGGCTACACCTTC. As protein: CASSRGGYGYTF.

CDR3 loop: CAISRTDMNTEAFF. CDR3 nucleotide sequence: TGTGCCATCAGTCGGACAGATATGAACACTGAAGCTTTCTTT. The chain couples TRBV10-3 to TRBJ1-1; tentatively, D is TRBD1 (6 bases). This CDR3 comprises 14 residues. The V gene's germline CDR1 is ENHRY and CDR2 SYGVKD. Trimming removed 5 bases from V and 0 bases from J, with 10 bases in between.

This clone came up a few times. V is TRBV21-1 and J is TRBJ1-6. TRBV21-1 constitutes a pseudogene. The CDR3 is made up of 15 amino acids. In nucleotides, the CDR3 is TGTGCCAGCAGCAAACGGAAAGGGAGGGGTTCACCCCTCCACTTT. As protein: CASSKRKGRGSPLHF.

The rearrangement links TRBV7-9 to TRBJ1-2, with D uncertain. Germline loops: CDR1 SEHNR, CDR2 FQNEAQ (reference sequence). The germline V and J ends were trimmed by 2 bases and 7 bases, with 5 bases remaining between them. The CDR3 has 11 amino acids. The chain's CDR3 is CASSLWGGYTF. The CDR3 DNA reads TGTGCCAGCAGCTTATGGGGTGGCTACACCTTC. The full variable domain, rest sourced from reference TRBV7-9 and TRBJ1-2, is DTGVSQNPRHKITKRGQNVTFRCDPISEHNRLYWYRQTLGQGPEFLTYFQNEAQLEKSRLLSDRFSAERPKGSFSTLEIQRTEQGDSAMYLCASSLWGGYTFGSGTRLTVV.

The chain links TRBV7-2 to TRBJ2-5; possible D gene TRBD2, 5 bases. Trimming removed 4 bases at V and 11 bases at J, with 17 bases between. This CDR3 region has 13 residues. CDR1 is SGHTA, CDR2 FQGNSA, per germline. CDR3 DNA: TGTGCCAGCAGCTCGGACTTCGCTCTGGGACAGTACTTC. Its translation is CASSSDFALGQYF. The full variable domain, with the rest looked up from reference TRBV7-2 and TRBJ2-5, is GAGVSQSPSNKVTEKGKDVELRCDPISGHTALYWYRQSLGQGLEFLIYFQGNSAPDKSGLPSDRFSAERTGGSVSTLTIQRTQQEDSAVYLCASSSDFALGQYFGPGTRLLVL.

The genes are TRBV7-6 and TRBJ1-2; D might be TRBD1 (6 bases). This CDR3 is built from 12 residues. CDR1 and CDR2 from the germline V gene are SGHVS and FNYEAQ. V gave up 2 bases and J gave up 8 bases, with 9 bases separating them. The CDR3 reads CASSLTGTGYTF. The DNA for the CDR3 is TGTGCCAGCAGCTTAACAGGGACCGGCTACACCTTC.

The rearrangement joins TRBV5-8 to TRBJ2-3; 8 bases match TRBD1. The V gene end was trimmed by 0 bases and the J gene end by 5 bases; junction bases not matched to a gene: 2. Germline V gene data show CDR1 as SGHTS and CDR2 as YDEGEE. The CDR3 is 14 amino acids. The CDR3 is CASSLDRGVDTQYF. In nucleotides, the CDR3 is TGTGCCAGCAGCTTGGACAGGGGGGTAGATACGCAGTATTTT. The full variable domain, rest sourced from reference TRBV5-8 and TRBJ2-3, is EAGVTQSPTHLIKTRGQQATLRCSPISGHTSVYWYQQALGLGLQFLLWYDEGEERNRGNFPPRFSGRQFPNYSSELNVNALELEDSALYLCASSLDRGVDTQYFGPGTRLTVL.

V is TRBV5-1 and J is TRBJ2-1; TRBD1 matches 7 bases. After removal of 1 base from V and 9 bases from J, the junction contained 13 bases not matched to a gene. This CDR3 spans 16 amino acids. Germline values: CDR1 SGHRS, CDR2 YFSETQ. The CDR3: CASSLHWTGPGSEQFF. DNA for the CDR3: TGCGCCAGCAGCTTGCATTGGACAGGACCAGGGAGTGAGCAGTTCTTC.

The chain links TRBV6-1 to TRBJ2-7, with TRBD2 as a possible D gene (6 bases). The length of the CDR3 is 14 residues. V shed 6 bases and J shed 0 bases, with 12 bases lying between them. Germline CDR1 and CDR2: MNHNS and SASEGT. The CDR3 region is CASRSGVHSYEQYF. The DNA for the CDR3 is TGTGCCAGCAGGTCGGGGGTCCACTCCTACGAGCAGTACTTC.

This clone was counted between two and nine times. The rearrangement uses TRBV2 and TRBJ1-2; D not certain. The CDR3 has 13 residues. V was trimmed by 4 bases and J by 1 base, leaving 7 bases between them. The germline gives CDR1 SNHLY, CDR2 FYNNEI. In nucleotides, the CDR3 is TGTGCCAGCAGTGTGGCAGTTAACTATGGCTACACCTTC. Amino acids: CASSVAVNYGYTF.

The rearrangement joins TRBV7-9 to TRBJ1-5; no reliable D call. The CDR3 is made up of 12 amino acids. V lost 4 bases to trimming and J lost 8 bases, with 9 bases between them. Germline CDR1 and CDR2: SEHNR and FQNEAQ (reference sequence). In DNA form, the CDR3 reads TGTGCCAGCAGCTCCCATAATAAGCCCCAGCATTTT. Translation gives CASSSHNKPQHF.

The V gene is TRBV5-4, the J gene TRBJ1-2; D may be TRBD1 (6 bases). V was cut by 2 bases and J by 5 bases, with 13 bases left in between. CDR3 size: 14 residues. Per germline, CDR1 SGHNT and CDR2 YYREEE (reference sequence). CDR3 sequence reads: CASSFAGVDYGYTF. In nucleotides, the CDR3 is TGTGCCAGCAGCTTTGCAGGGGTTGATTATGGCTACACCTTC.

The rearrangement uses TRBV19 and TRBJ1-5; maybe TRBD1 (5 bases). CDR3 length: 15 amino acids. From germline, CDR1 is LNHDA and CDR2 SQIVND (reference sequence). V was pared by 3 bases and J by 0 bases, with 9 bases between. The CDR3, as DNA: TGTGCCAGTAGTATCGAGGGACTTAGCAATCAGCCCCAGCATTTT. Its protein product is CASSIEGLSNQPQHF.

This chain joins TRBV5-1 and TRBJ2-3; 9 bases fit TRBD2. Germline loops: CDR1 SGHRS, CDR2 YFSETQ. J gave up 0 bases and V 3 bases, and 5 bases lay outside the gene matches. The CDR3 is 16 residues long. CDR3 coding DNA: TGCGCCAGCAGCTCCCTAGCGGGGCTAAGCACAGATACGCAGTATTTT. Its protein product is CASSSLAGLSTDTQYF.

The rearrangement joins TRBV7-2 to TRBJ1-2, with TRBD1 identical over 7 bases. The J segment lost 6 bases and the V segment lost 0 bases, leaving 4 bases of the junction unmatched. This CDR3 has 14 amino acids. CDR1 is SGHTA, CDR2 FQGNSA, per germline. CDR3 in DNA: TGTGCCAGCAGCTTAGCTGTAAGGGGGCATGGCTACACCTTC. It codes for CASSLAVRGHGYTF.

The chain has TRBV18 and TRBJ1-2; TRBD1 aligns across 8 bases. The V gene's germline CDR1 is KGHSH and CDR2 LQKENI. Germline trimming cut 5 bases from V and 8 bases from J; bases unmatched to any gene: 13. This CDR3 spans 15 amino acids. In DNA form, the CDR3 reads TGTGCCAGCTCAACGGGACAGGACCTTTTAAGCGGCTACACCTTC. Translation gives CASSTGQDLLSGYTF.

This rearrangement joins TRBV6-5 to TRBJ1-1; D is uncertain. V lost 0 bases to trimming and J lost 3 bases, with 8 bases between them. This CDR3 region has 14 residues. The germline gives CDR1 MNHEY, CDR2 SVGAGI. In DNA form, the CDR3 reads TGTGCCAGCAGTTACTCCTCCGGGGACACTGAAGCTTTCTTT. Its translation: CASSYSSGDTEAFF.

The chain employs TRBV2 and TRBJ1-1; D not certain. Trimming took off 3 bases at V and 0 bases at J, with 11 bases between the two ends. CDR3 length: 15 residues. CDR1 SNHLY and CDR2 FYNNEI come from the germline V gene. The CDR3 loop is CASSDPRWVNTEAFF. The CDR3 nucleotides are TGTGCCAGCAGTGACCCCCGATGGGTGAACACTGAAGCTTTCTTT.

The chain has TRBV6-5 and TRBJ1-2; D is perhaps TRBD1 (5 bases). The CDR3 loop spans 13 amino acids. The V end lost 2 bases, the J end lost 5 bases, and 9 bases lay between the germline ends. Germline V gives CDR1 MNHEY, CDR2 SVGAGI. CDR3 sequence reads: CASSYRGEYGYTF. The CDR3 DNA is TGTGCCAGCAGTTACAGGGGAGAGTATGGCTACACCTTC.

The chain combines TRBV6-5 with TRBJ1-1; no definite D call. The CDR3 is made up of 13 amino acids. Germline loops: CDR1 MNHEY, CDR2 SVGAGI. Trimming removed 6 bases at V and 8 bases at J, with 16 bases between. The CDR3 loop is CASSPRRRVEAFF. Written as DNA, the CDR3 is TGTGCCAGCAGCCCCCGGCGGCGGGTAGAAGCTTTCTTT.

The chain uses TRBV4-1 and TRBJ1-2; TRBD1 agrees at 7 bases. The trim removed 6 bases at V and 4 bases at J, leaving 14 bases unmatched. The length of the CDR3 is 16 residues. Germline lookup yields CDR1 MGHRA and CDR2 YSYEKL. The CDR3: CASRRQGEDWGYGYTF. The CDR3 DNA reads TGCGCCAGCAGAAGACAGGGAGAGGATTGGGGCTATGGCTACACCTTC.

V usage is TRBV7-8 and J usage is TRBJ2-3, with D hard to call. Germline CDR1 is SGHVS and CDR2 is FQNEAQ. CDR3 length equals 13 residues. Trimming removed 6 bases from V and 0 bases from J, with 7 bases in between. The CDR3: CASRRVSTDTQYF. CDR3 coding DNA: TGTGCCAGCAGAAGGGTGAGCACAGATACGCAGTATTTT.

DNA for the CDR3: TGTGCCAGCAGCTTTGACAGTTGGGGATCGGCTGAAGCTTTCTTT. Its translation: CASSFDSWGSAEAFF. The genes are TRBV5-4 and TRBJ1-1; maybe TRBD1 (5 bases). This CDR3 is 15 amino acids long. Germline V gene sequence: CDR1 SGHNT, CDR2 YYREEE (reference sequence). V dropped 2 bases and J dropped 6 bases, with 17 bases sitting between them.

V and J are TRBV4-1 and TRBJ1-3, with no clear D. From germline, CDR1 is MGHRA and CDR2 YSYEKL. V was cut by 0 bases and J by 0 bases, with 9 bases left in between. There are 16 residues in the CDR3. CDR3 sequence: CASSQDILNSGNTIYF. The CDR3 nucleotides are TGCGCCAGCAGCCAAGATATTTTGAACTCTGGAAACACCATATATTTT.

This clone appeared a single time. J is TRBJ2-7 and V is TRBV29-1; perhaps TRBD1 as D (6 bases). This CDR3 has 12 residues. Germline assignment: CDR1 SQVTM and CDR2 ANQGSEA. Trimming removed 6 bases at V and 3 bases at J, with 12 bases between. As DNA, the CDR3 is TGCAGCGTCCAACTAGGGGGCTACGAGCAGTACTTC. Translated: CSVQLGGYEQYF.

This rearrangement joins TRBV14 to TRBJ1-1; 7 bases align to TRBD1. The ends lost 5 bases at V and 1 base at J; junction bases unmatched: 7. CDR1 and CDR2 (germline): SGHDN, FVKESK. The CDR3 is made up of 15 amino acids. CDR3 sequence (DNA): TGTGCCAGCAGCTCCCAGGGGGTCGGGAACACTGAAGCTTTCTTT. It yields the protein CASSSQGVGNTEAFF.

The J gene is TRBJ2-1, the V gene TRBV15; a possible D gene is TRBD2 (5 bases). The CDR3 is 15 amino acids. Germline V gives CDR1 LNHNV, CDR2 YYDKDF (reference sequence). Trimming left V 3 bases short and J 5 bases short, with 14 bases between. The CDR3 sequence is CATSSGSGMDNEQFF. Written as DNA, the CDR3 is TGTGCCACCAGCAGTGGGTCGGGGATGGACAATGAGCAGTTCTTC.

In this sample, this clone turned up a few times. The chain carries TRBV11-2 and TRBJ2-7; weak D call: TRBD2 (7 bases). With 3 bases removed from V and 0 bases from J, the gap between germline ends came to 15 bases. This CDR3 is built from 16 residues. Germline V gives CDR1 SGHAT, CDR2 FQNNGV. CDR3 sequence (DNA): TGTGCCAGCAGCTTGGGTGGGCGGGGGCCCTCCTACGAGCAGTACTTC. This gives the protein CASSLGGRGPSYEQYF.